Following are 4 T cell receptor beta chains from one sample sequenced in a study of blood T cell repertoires in COVID-19 (dated by TCRdb to the early 2020s). Library preparation used the immunoSEQ multiplex PCR assay. TCRdb mirrors the immuneACCESS table, restricted to in-frame sequences. Some clones are absent from its copies; in checked studies, under half trace to an unresolved V gene, and the reason for the others is unknown. The sample records just over 300,000 clones, over 75% of which are singletons. Together, the top ten hold over 3.5% of the sample. The specimen sequenced was PBMCs or T cells enriched from blood (not recorded which). The source is a man between 25 and 39 years old who had recovered from COVID-19.

The rearrangement uses TRBV11-2 and TRBJ1-1, with 9 bases that match TRBD1. This CDR3 spans 14 amino acids. From germline, CDR1 is SGHAT and CDR2 FQNNGV. J gave up 2 bases and V 4 bases, and 2 bases lay outside the gene matches. The CDR3 loop reads CASSSGQGNTEAFF. The CDR3, as DNA: TGTGCCAGCAGCTCGGGACAGGGCAACACTGAAGCTTTCTTT.

The chain is built from TRBV28 and TRBJ2-2, with a possible D match to TRBD1 (6 bases). The germline V and J ends were trimmed by 7 bases and 3 bases, with 21 bases remaining between them. The CDR3 sequence is 17 residues long. CDR1 is MDHEN, CDR2 SYDVKM, per germline. The CDR3 nucleotides are TGTGCCAGCACCCACACAGGGATTTTGATGGACACCGGGGAGCTGTTTTTT. Protein: CASTHTGILMDTGELFF.

This clone was counted a single time. The chain has TRBV7-6 and TRBJ2-1, with D perhaps matching TRBD2 (5 bases). The V and J ends lost 5 bases and 0 bases respectively, with 11 bases between them. Germline-derived CDR1 and CDR2 are SGHVS and FNYEAQ. The CDR3 totals 15 residues. The CDR3 protein is CASSAGLSSYNEQFF. CDR3 in DNA: TGTGCCAGCAGCGCTGGACTTAGCTCCTACAATGAGCAGTTCTTC.

V gene TRBV12-3 or TRBV12-4 combines with J gene TRBJ2-1; 7 positions agree with TRBD1. The CDR3 is 13 residues long. V shed 6 bases, J shed 6 bases, and the junction held 5 bases outside the gene matches. The CDR3 bases are TGTGCCAGCAGCCTCGACAGGGCCAATGAGCAGTTCTTC. Its protein is CASSLDRANEQFF.